The 29 T cell receptor beta chains below come from one sample, sequenced in a study of shared clonotypes between healthy human individuals. Assay: immunoSEQ multiplex PCR; the TCRdb copy retains only in-frame clones and omits some. This sample has fewer than 1.8 million clones, with approximately 98.5% found just once. The sequenced material came from naive CD4+ T cells sorted from blood. The subset is: CD45RA+ positively selected. These receptors all come from a man younger than 45 in good health.

CDR3 sequence: CASSDRSWAGANVLTF. The CDR3, as DNA: TGTGCCAGCAGTGACCGGTCCTGGGCTGGGGCCAACGTCCTGACTTTC. The V gene is TRBV2, the J gene TRBJ2-6; D is unresolved. The CDR3 extends over 16 amino acids. Deletions cut 3 bases from V and 2 bases from J, with 11 bases between. The V gene's germline CDR1 is SNHLY and CDR2 FYNNEI. The whole variable domain, filled in from reference TRBV2 and TRBJ2-6, reads EPEVTQTPSHQVTQMGQEVILRCVPISNHLYFYWYRQILGQKVEFLVSFYNNEISEKSEIFDDQFSVERPDGSNFTLKIRSTKLEDSAMYFCASSDRSWAGANVLTFGAGSRLTVL.

The gene calls are TRBV6-6 and TRBJ1-1; 7 bases agree with TRBD1. CDR3 size: 14 residues. The germline gives CDR1 MNHNY, CDR2 SVGAGI (reference sequence). Unmatched junction bases numbered 9, after V lost 8 bases and J lost 3 bases. The CDR3, as DNA: TGTGCCAGCCGAGCAGGGACAGACCACACTGAAGCTTTCTTT. As protein: CASRAGTDHTEAFF.

This chain joins TRBV29-1 and TRBJ2-3; a possible D gene is TRBD2 (7 bases). V was cut by 6 bases and J by 4 bases, with 14 bases left in between. The CDR3 is 13 amino acids. The V gene's germline CDR1 is SQVTM and CDR2 ANQGSEA. The CDR3 DNA reads as TGCAGCGTCAAGGGGGGGCTCGCAGATACGCAGTATTTT. Translated, it gives CSVKGGLADTQYF.

This chain connects TRBV11-2 to TRBJ2-3; either TRBD1 or TRBD2 may supply D (5 bases each). V lost 3 bases to trimming and J lost 2 bases, with 12 bases between them. The CDR3 runs 15 residues. Germline values: CDR1 SGHAT, CDR2 FQNNGV. CDR3: CASSFEGLPTDTQYF. The CDR3 nucleotides read TGTGCCAGCAGCTTTGAGGGGCTTCCCACAGATACGCAGTATTTT.

This clone appeared once. This chain links TRBV5-1 with TRBJ1-1, with TRBD1 as a possible D gene (6 bases). V was clipped by 1 base and J by 7 bases, with 14 bases between them. CDR3 length: 14 residues. The V gene's germline CDR1 is SGHRS and CDR2 YFSETQ. The CDR3 here is CASSLNPGAFEAFF. CDR3 DNA: TGCGCCAGCAGCTTGAACCCGGGGGCGTTTGAAGCTTTCTTT.

The chain links TRBV18 to TRBJ2-7; 12 bases map to TRBD2. The V gene's germline CDR1 is KGHSH and CDR2 LQKENI. V trimming: 8 bases; J trimming: 5 bases; junction bases outside the gene matches: 10. CDR3 size: 15 residues. The CDR3 region is CASQPTSGSLHEQYF. CDR3 bases: TGTGCCAGCCAGCCGACTAGCGGGAGTCTCCACGAGCAGTACTTC.

This clone was recorded only once. The J gene is TRBJ2-7, the V gene TRBV18; the D is unclear. V lost 3 bases and J lost 3, with 12 bases in between. The CDR3 sequence is 14 residues long. Per the germline V gene, CDR1 is KGHSH and CDR2 is LQKENI. The CDR3 spells CASSPRVSHYEQYF. DNA of the CDR3: TGTGCCAGCTCACCTAGGGTCTCCCACTACGAGCAGTACTTC.

This chain joins TRBV29-1 and TRBJ2-7, with a possible D match to TRBD1 (6 bases). V lost 7 bases and J lost 7, with 14 bases in between. Germline assignment: CDR1 SQVTM and CDR2 ANQGSEA. The CDR3 has 11 amino acids. The CDR3 region is CSAAWTVEQYF. The CDR3 DNA follows: TGCAGCGCAGCCTGGACAGTTGAGCAGTACTTC.

J is TRBJ2-5 and V is TRBV5-4; 9 nucleotides match TRBD1. V was clipped by 4 bases and J by 5 bases; unmatched bases: 12. The CDR3 length is 16 residues. Germline CDR1 SGHNT, CDR2 YYREEE (reference sequence). As DNA, the CDR3 is TGTGCCAGCAGCGGCACCGGGACAGGGCAGTCGGAGACCCAGTACTTC. Protein: CASSGTGTGQSETQYF.

The chain links TRBV10-3 to TRBJ2-1, with D perhaps matching TRBD2 (5 bases). This CDR3 has 12 residues. The V end was cut by 2 bases, the J end by 10 bases, with 9 bases between. CDR1 is ENHRY and CDR2 is SYGVKD in the germline V gene. CDR3 in DNA: TGTGCCATCAGTGAGGCGAGCGGCGAGCAGTTCTTC. Protein product: CAISEASGEQFF.

The V and J genes are TRBV4-3 and TRBJ2-7; weak D call: TRBD1 (6 bases). This CDR3 is built from 14 residues. Looked up from germline, CDR1 is LGHNA and CDR2 is YSLEER. Trimming removed 1 base from V and 3 bases from J, with 10 bases in between. CDR3 amino acids: CASSQGGQHYEQYF. The CDR3 region has the DNA TGCGCCAGCAGCCAAGGTGGACAGCACTACGAGCAGTACTTC.

For the CDR3, the DNA is TGTGCCATCAGTCAGGCAGCGACCGAGGTGTTCTTC. Translated, it gives CAISQAATEVFF. V is TRBV10-3 and J is TRBJ2-1; the D is unclear. Germline CDR1 reads ENHRY; CDR2 reads SYGVKD. V shed 5 bases and J shed 15 bases, with 17 bases lying between them. The CDR3 spans 12 residues.

This sequence joins TRBV28 and TRBJ2-7; a possible D gene is TRBD2 (6 bases). Germline V gene lookup returns CDR1 MDHEN and CDR2 SYDVKM. CDR3 length: 11 residues. V was trimmed by 6 bases and J by 6 bases, leaving 9 bases between them. The CDR3 protein is CASRTSFEQYF. CDR3 in DNA: TGTGCCAGCAGGACTAGTTTCGAGCAGTACTTC.

The V and J genes are TRBV15 and TRBJ2-6, with no clear D. V was pared by 4 bases and J by 0 bases, with 13 bases between. Germline values: CDR1 LNHNV, CDR2 YYDKDF (reference sequence). This CDR3 has 17 residues. CDR3 amino acids: CATSKGTLLSGANVLTF. In nucleotides, the CDR3 is TGTGCCACCAGCAAAGGTACACTACTCTCTGGGGCCAACGTCCTGACTTTC.

J is TRBJ2-1 and V is TRBV9; D remains ambiguous. The V end lost 5 bases, the J end lost 8 bases, and 20 bases lay between the germline ends. The CDR3 length is 15 residues. Per germline, CDR1 SGDLS and CDR2 YYNGEE. CDR3 residues: CASSSLASGWDEQFF. In nucleotides, the CDR3 is TGTGCCAGCAGTTCACTGGCTAGTGGTTGGGATGAGCAGTTCTTC.

This rearrangement joins TRBV5-1 to TRBJ1-4; 8 bases align to TRBD1. Trimming at V came to 5 bases and at J to 5 bases, leaving 5 bases not matched to a gene. The CDR3 is 14 residues long. Germline CDR1 SGHRS, CDR2 YFSETQ. CDR3 DNA sequence: TGCGCCAGCAGTCGACAGGGGACGAATGAAAAACTGTTTTTT. It encodes CASSRQGTNEKLFF.

The V gene is TRBV6-6, the J gene TRBJ2-2; 8 bases fit TRBD1. The CDR3 spans 15 residues. J lost 4 bases, V lost 5 bases, and 6 bases had no gene match. Germline V gene lookup returns CDR1 MNHNY and CDR2 SVGAGI (reference sequence). The CDR3 region is CASSKDRVGTGELFF. For the CDR3, the DNA is TGTGCCAGCAGTAAGGACAGGGTGGGCACCGGGGAGCTGTTTTTT.

CDR3 sequence (DNA): TGTGCCAGCAGTTTGTTCACTCTCAATCAGCCCCAGCATTTT. Translation: CASSLFTLNQPQHF. The chain carries TRBV28 and TRBJ1-5; D not certain. The CDR3 sequence is 14 residues long. Trimming stripped 3 bases from V and 3 bases from J, with 9 bases between. The germline CDR1 and CDR2 sequences are MDHEN and SYDVKM.

The chain has TRBV6-1 and TRBJ2-2; D is tentatively TRBD1 or TRBD2 (6 bases each). The CDR3 loop spans 15 amino acids. Germline V CDR1 and CDR2: MNHNS, SASEGT. Trimming took 5 bases from V and 6 from J, leaving 16 bases between them. Written as DNA, the CDR3 is TGTGCCAGCAGTTTGTCCGGGGGCTTTTCCGGGGAGCTGTTTTTT. Amino acids: CASSLSGGFSGELFF.

J is TRBJ2-3 and V is TRBV7-2; D unclear. This CDR3 region has 15 residues. Trimming stripped 1 base from V and 6 bases from J, with 14 bases between. Germline lookup yields CDR1 SGHTA and CDR2 FQGNSA. The CDR3: CASSLGWAGPDTQYF. CDR3 sequence (DNA): TGTGCCAGCAGCTTAGGGTGGGCTGGGCCGGATACGCAGTATTTT. The full variable domain, rest sourced from reference TRBV7-2 and TRBJ2-3, is GAGVSQSPSNKVTEKGKDVELRCDPISGHTALYWYRQSLGQGLEFLIYFQGNSAPDKSGLPSDRFSAERTGGSVSTLTIQRTQQEDSAVYLCASSLGWAGPDTQYFGPGTRLTVL.

This chain links TRBV7-9 with TRBJ2-7, with D unresolved. V lost 5 bases to trimming and J lost 0 bases, with 14 bases between them. The CDR3 runs to 15 residues. CDR1 SEHNR and CDR2 FQNEAQ come from the germline V gene (reference sequence). The CDR3: CASSLRETASYEQYF. The DNA for the CDR3 is TGTGCCAGCAGCCTCCGTGAGACGGCCTCCTACGAGCAGTACTTC.

This chain connects TRBV28 to TRBJ2-1, with 8 bases fitting TRBD2. Trimming removed 7 bases from V and 9 bases from J; junction bases left unmatched: 8. Germline V gives CDR1 MDHEN, CDR2 SYDVKM. The CDR3 extends over 13 amino acids. In DNA form, the CDR3 reads TGTGCCAGCAACCTGGGACTAGATAGTGAGCAGTTCTTC. It yields the protein CASNLGLDSEQFF.

The V gene is TRBV19, the J gene TRBJ2-3, with D tentatively TRBD2 (6 bases). The CDR3 contains 17 residues. Trimming took 4 bases from V and 1 from J, leaving 18 bases between them. Germline V CDR1 and CDR2: LNHDA, SQIVND (reference sequence). CDR3 sequence: CASSTYPGPGGTDTQYF. The CDR3 DNA follows: TGTGCCAGTAGTACCTATCCGGGACCGGGGGGCACAGATACGCAGTATTTT.

The chain carries TRBV10-3 and TRBJ1-1; 8 bases fit TRBD1. The CDR3 covers 16 residues. The germline V gene has CDR1 ENHRY and CDR2 SYGVKD. V dropped 4 bases and J dropped 1; count of bases not matched to a gene: 8. CDR3 nucleotides: TGTGCCATCAGTGGCGGTGCGACAGGGGCGAACACTGAAGCTTTCTTT. Residues: CAISGGATGANTEAFF.

J is TRBJ1-1 and V is TRBV5-1; D unclear. Germline V CDR1 and CDR2: SGHRS, YFSETQ. Between the trimmed V and J ends, which lost 2 bases and 4 bases, there was a span of 12 bases. CDR3 length: 14 residues. In DNA, the CDR3 is TGCGCCAGCAGCTTAATACTGGCGGGCACTGAAGCTTTCTTT. This encodes CASSLILAGTEAFF.

The chain carries TRBV6-5 and TRBJ2-7, with D perhaps TRBD1 (5 bases). This CDR3 is built from 12 residues. Germline CDR1 is MNHEY and CDR2 is SVGAGI. V was trimmed by 5 bases and J by 3 bases, leaving 8 bases between them. CDR3 bases: TGTGCCAGCAGTCACGACAGCTACGAGCAGTACTTC. This gives the protein CASSHDSYEQYF.

This chain uses TRBV28 with TRBJ2-3, with 8 bases lining up with TRBD1. J gave up 1 base and V 2 bases, and 5 bases lay outside the gene matches. CDR3 length equals 16 residues. Germline V gene sequence: CDR1 MDHEN, CDR2 SYDVKM. The CDR3 coding sequence is TGTGCCAGCAGTTTACAGGGGGCGCGAGGCACAGATACGCAGTATTTT. Amino acids: CASSLQGARGTDTQYF.

The chain uses TRBV28 and TRBJ2-5; TRBD1 matches 11 bases. CDR3 length: 16 amino acids. Per germline, CDR1 MDHEN and CDR2 SYDVKM. V shed 7 bases and J 6 bases; nucleotides not matched to a gene: 13. The CDR3 loop is CASNQHGDRGGKTQYF. CDR3 DNA: TGTGCCAGCAACCAACATGGGGACAGGGGGGGGAAGACCCAGTACTTC. The full variable domain, completed using reference TRBV28 and TRBJ2-5, is DVKVTQSSRYLVKRTGEKVFLECVQDMDHENMFWYRQDPGLGLRLIYFSYDVKMKEKGDIPEGYSVSREKKERFSLILESASTNQTSMYLCASNQHGDRGGKTQYFGPGTRLLVL.

This clone was detected only once. This chain joins TRBV5-1 and TRBJ1-4; the match to TRBD1 covers 8 bases. V lost 4 bases to trimming and J lost 6 bases; unmatched junction nucleotides: 8. The germline gives CDR1 SGHRS, CDR2 YFSETQ. The CDR3 covers 15 residues. CDR3 in DNA: TGCGCCAGCAGCCCAGGAGACAGGGGCGATGAAAAACTGTTTTTT. Its protein is CASSPGDRGDEKLFF.